Below are 21 T cell receptor beta chains sequenced from a single sample in a study of T cells after yellow fever vaccination. TCRdb used MiXCR to reprocess the 5' RACE reads, holding one entry per CDR3 protein. The sample has a few hundred thousand distinct CDR3 sequences, less than 9.5% seen once. The sequencing used PBMCs, collected roughly 45 days after the first yellow fever vaccination. These receptors all stem from a man aged 18 to 29 who received the YFV17D yellow fever vaccine.

The table lists this clonotype with many counts. The chain combines TRBV4-3 with TRBJ2-7, with 9 positions matching TRBD1. The germline V gene encodes CDR1 LGHNA and CDR2 YSLEER. The V and J ends lost 3 bases and 6 bases, in that order; junction bases with no gene match: 0. CDR3 length equals 12 residues. CDR3 sequence: CASSQTGGEQYF. The CDR3 nucleotides are TGCGCCAGCAGCCAGACAGGGGGCGAGCAGTACTTC.

V gene TRBV11-2 combines with J gene TRBJ2-5, with 9 bases identical to TRBD2. V lost 0 bases to trimming and J lost 2 bases; unmatched junction nucleotides: 13. Germline V gene sequence: CDR1 SGHAT, CDR2 FQNNGV. CDR3 length equals 19 residues. In DNA, the CDR3 is TGTGCCAGCAGCTTAGAGCAGGTCGGCGGGGGGGGACTTCAAGAGACCCAGTACTTC. It encodes CASSLEQVGGGGLQETQYF.

The chain couples TRBV11-2 to TRBJ2-3; no reliable D call. Germline loops: CDR1 SGHAT, CDR2 FQNNGV. The CDR3 runs to 13 residues. V lost 5 bases and J lost 0, with 6 bases in between. The CDR3 loop reads CASSNPSTDTQYF. CDR3 DNA: TGTGCCAGCAGCAATCCGAGCACAGATACGCAGTATTTT.

This clonotype was picked up many times. The CDR3 is CSATGNSPLHF. In nucleotides, the CDR3 is TGCAGTGCTACCGGTAATTCACCCCTCCACTTT. The chain joins TRBV20-1 to TRBJ1-6, with D unresolved. V was pared by 4 bases and J by 6 bases, with 4 bases between. Germline CDR1 is DFQATT and CDR2 is SNEGSKA (reference sequence). The CDR3 sequence is 11 residues long.

This clonotype has only a few counts. V and J are TRBV14 and TRBJ2-7; D may be TRBD1 (5 bases). V was pared by 1 base and J by 3 bases, with 19 bases between. Germline V lookup: CDR1 SGHDN, CDR2 FVKESK. The length of the CDR3 is 17 residues. The CDR3 DNA follows: TGTGCCAGCAGCCAAGCAGTGTCAGGGTTCTTTATCTACGAGCAGTACTTC. Its protein is CASSQAVSGFFIYEQYF.

The chain recombines TRBV6-1 with TRBJ2-3; D is perhaps TRBD2 (5 bases). The CDR3 sequence is 13 residues long. CDR1 is MNHNS, CDR2 SASEGT, per germline. With 8 bases removed from V and 0 bases from J, the gap between germline ends came to 9 bases. This CDR3 is CASGRTSTDTQYF. CDR3 sequence (DNA): TGTGCCAGCGGGCGGACTAGCACAGATACGCAGTATTTT.

This rearrangement joins TRBV5-1 to TRBJ2-7; D may be TRBD1 (5 bases). V lost 1 base and J 6 bases, leaving 11 bases between the germline ends. The CDR3 has 13 residues. Germline CDR1 reads SGHRS; CDR2 reads YFSETQ. The DNA for the CDR3 is TGCGCCAGCAGCTTGTTCGGTGGGGCCGAGCAGTACGTC. It encodes CASSLFGGAEQYV.

Ten or more counts support this clonotype. The CDR3 coding sequence is TGTGCCAGCAGCTTGGGACAGGGAGCCGGGGCCAACGTCCTGACTTTC. It specifies CASSLGQGAGANVLTF. This rearrangement joins TRBV7-8 to TRBJ2-6; 9 bases are a match to TRBD1. Germline values: CDR1 SGHVS, CDR2 FQNEAQ. V shed 3 bases and J 4 bases; nucleotides not matched to a gene: 4. The length of the CDR3 is 16 residues. The variable domain in full, with the rest retrieved from reference TRBV7-8 and TRBJ2-6, is GAGVSQSPRYKVAKRGQDVALRCDPISGHVSLFWYQQALGQGPEFLTYFQNEAQLDKSGLPSDRFFAERPEGSVSTLKIQRTQQEDSAVYLCASSLGQGAGANVLTFGAGSRLTVL.

J is TRBJ1-3 and V is TRBV19; D not certain. The CDR3 length is 16 residues. The germline V gene has CDR1 LNHDA and CDR2 SQIVND (reference sequence). V lost 7 bases and J 0 bases, leaving 16 bases between the germline ends. The CDR3 DNA reads TGTGCCAGTACCGAGGCTGCGACGTCCTCTGGAAACACCATATATTTT. Protein: CASTEAATSSGNTIYF.

In this sample, this clonotype turned up a few times. The rearrangement joins TRBV4-1 to TRBJ1-1; tentative D call: TRBD1 (6 bases). V lost 1 base and J 3 bases, leaving 15 bases between the germline ends. Germline V gene lookup returns CDR1 MGHRA and CDR2 YSYEKL. The CDR3 sequence is 16 residues long. DNA for the CDR3: TGCGCCAGCAGCCAAGCCTGGGACATTTGGGACACTGAAGCTTTCTTT. Its protein product is CASSQAWDIWDTEAFF.

The chain joins TRBV15 to TRBJ1-2; 11 bases fit TRBD1. V shed 1 base, J shed 8 bases, and the junction held 3 bases outside the gene matches. CDR3 length equals 14 residues. Germline V CDR1 and CDR2: LNHNV, YYDKDF (reference sequence). The CDR3 DNA reads as TGTGCCACCAGCAGAGGGACAGGGGGCTTCGGCTACACCTTC. Protein: CATSRGTGGFGYTF.

This clonotype came up a few times. This rearrangement joins TRBV29-1 to TRBJ2-7; 9 bases align to TRBD1. From germline, CDR1 is SQVTM and CDR2 ANQGSEA. CDR3 length: 15 amino acids. The J segment lost 3 bases and the V segment lost 4 bases, leaving 10 bases of the junction unmatched. CDR3 in DNA: TGCAGCGTTGTACAACAGGGGGCGGAAAGCTACGAGCAGTACTTC. As protein: CSVVQQGAESYEQYF.

The chain has TRBV5-1 and TRBJ1-5; 7 bases line up with TRBD1. Trimming removed 1 base from V and 7 bases from J; junction bases left unmatched: 5. CDR3 length equals 14 residues. CDR1 and CDR2 (germline): SGHRS, YFSETQ. This CDR3 is CASSLTGTEQPQHF. The CDR3 coding sequence is TGCGCCAGCAGCTTGACAGGGACAGAGCAGCCCCAGCATTTT.

This clonotype was found many times. The rearrangement joins TRBV30 to TRBJ2-7; D may be TRBD1 or TRBD2 (5 bases each). This CDR3 spans 13 amino acids. From germline, CDR1 is GTSNPN and CDR2 SVGIG (reference sequence). V lost 3 bases to trimming and J lost 2 bases, with 11 bases between them. Written as DNA, the CDR3 is TGTGCCTGGAGCACCGGGGCCGCCTACGAGCAGTACTTC. Its protein is CAWSTGAAYEQYF.

The chain uses TRBV6-1 and TRBJ2-2; either TRBD1 or TRBD2 may fit D (5 bases each). V dropped 6 bases and J dropped 12 bases, with 20 bases sitting between them. Germline values: CDR1 MNHNS, CDR2 SASEGT. The CDR3 sequence is 14 residues long. The CDR3 region has the DNA TGTGCCAGCAGACCCTCCGTGGGGCGGAGGCAGCTGTTTTTT. This translates into CASRPSVGRRQLFF.

The V gene is TRBV23-1, the J gene TRBJ2-5, with D possibly TRBD1 on 6 matching bases. TRBV23-1 is known as an ORF, though its function is uncertain. This CDR3 comprises 13 residues. With 10 bases removed from V and 1 base from J, the gap between germline ends came to 13 bases. As DNA, the CDR3 is TGCGCCAACCAGAACAGGGTCCAAGAGACCCAGTACTTC. Its translation is CANQNRVQETQYF.

This clonotype turned up a few times. The V and J genes are TRBV21-1 and TRBJ2-6; TRBD1, the table's D call, was not compared with the DNA. TRBV21-1 is classified as a pseudogene. The CDR3 contains 19 residues. Written as DNA, the CDR3 is TGTGCCAGCAGCAAAGCGCGGACAGGTTTTACTTCTGGGGCCAACGTCCTGACTTTC. This codes for CASSKARTGFTSGANVLTF.

The chain uses TRBV29-1 and TRBJ1-1; D ambiguous. Per the germline V gene, CDR1 is SQVTM and CDR2 is ANQGSEA. The CDR3 loop spans 12 amino acids. V was clipped by 7 bases and J by 1 base, with 10 bases between them. The CDR3 sequence is CSASYKNTEAFF. The CDR3 DNA reads as TGCAGCGCCTCTTACAAGAACACTGAAGCTTTCTTT.

V gene TRBV5-1 combines with J gene TRBJ2-1, with no clear D. The CDR3 has 14 amino acids. V was trimmed by 6 bases and J by 3 bases, leaving 13 bases between them. CDR1 is SGHRS and CDR2 is YFSETQ in the germline V gene. CDR3 DNA: TGCGCCAGCACACCGACGAACAGCTACAATGAGCAGTTCTTC. Protein: CASTPTNSYNEQFF.

This clonotype was seen a few times. V usage is TRBV28 and J usage is TRBJ1-5; weak D call: TRBD1 (5 bases). Germline V lookup: CDR1 MDHEN, CDR2 SYDVKM. The length of the CDR3 is 15 residues. The ends were cut back, 3 bases at V and 1 base at J, with 10 bases in the middle. The CDR3 region has the DNA TGTGCCAGCAGTTTGGTAGGGGACAGCAATCAGCCCCAGCATTTT. Translating it yields CASSLVGDSNQPQHF.

The chain has TRBV20-1 and TRBJ2-5, with 9 bases fitting TRBD1. The CDR3 spans 13 residues. Germline V CDR1 and CDR2: DFQATT, SNEGSKA (reference sequence). The CDR3 DNA sequence: TGCAGCGCGAGACAGGGGGGACAAGAGACCCAGTACTTC. Protein sequence: CSARQGGQETQYF.